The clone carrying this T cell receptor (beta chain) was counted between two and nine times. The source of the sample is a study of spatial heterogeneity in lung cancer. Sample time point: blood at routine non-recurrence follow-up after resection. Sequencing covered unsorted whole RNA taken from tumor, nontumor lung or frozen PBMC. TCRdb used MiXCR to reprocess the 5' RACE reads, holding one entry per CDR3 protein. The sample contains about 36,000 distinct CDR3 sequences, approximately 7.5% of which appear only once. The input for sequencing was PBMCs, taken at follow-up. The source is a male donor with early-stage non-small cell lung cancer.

The CDR3 sequence: CASSSPHGGSYEQYF. CDR3 sequence (DNA): TGTGCCAGTAGTTCCCCCCACGGCGGATCCTACGAGCAGTACTTC. The chain is built from TRBV19 and TRBJ2-7; no firm D call. Per germline, CDR1 LNHDA and CDR2 SQIVND (reference sequence). Trimming took off 5 bases at V and 1 base at J, with 15 bases between the two ends. The CDR3 runs 15 residues.